This TCR beta chain stems from a study of blood T cell repertoires in COVID-19. Across the whole study: Samples of COVID-19 (acute and convalescent) were obtained from the United States, Italy and Spain. PBMCs, B-cell-depleted T cells, or T cells provided the cDNA or gDNA that made up the material.

Original methodology: Amplification of reference gene primers provided the estimated nucleated cell counts. Method: immunoSEQ multiplex PCR; TCRdb's copy keeps in-frame clones and lacks some. The DNA gave D and trimming, while V, J and clone size come from that table. There are under 150,000 clones in the sample; 84% occur only once, and approximately 9% lies in the top ten. Germline V lookup: CDR1 SGHRS, CDR2 YFSETQ. After removal of 3 bases from V and 2 bases from J, the junction contained 15 bases not matched to a gene. The CDR3 has 18 amino acids. The rearrangement joins TRBV5-1 to TRBJ2-3; 7 bases fit TRBD1. The sequence derives from a woman of 80 years or more in a cohort sampled during active or convalescent COVID-19. The sample consisted of peripheral blood. In DNA, the CDR3 is TGCGCCAGCAGCTCGGAGTGGGACAGAGCCTTAGACACAGATACGCAGTATTTT. Translation: CASSSEWDRALDTDTQYF. Complete variable domain (other parts from reference TRBV5-1 and TRBJ2-3): KAGVTQTPRYLIKTRGQQVTLSCSPISGHRSVSWYQQTPGQGLQFLFEYFSETQRNKGNFPGRFSGRQFSNSRSEMNVSTLELGDSALYLCASSSEWDRALDTDTQYFGPGTRLTVL.